The subject of this entry is one T cell receptor beta chain. As handled by the study authors: The authors estimated nucleated cell counts from reference gene primer amplification. TCRdb's copy holds only in-frame clones and misses some; the assay was immunoSEQ multiplex PCR. That table supplies the V and J calls and clone size; D and trimming were determined from the DNA. The sample has around 110,000 clones, 89% seen once. The germline gives CDR1 SGHAT, CDR2 FQNNGV. Trimming left V 8 bases short and J 6 bases short, with 20 bases between. The CDR3 has 15 amino acids. This sample stems from a study of blood T cell repertoires in COVID-19. Study context: The United States, Italy and Spain provided the acute and convalescent COVID-19 samples.

The J gene is TRBJ2-1, the V gene TRBV11-2, with D possibly TRBD2 on 7 matching bases. The sequence came from a man aged 35-49 years with active or convalescent COVID-19. Input material: peripheral blood. This CDR3 is CASGPTAAGANEQFF. CDR3 DNA sequence: TGTGCCAGCGGTCCGACGGCTGCGGGGGCCAATGAGCAGTTCTTC.